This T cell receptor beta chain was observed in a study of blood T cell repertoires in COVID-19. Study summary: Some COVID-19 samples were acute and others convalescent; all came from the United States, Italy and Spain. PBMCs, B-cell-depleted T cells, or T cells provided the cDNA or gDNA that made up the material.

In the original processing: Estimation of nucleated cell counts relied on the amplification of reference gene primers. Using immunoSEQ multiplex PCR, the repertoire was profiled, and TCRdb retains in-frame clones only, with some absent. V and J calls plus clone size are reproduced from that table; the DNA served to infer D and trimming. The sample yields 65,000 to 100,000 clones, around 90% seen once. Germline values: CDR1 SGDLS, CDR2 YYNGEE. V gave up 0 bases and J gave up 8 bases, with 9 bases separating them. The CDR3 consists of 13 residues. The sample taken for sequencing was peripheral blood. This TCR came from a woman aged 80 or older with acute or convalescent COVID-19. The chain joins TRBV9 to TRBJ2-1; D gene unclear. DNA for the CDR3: TGTGCCAGCAGCGTAGGCCAGATCGATGAGCAGTTCTTC. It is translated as CASSVGQIDEQFF.